The TCR delta chain described here comes from a study of γδ T cells in repeated Plasmodium falciparum infection. Gammadelta T cells were flow-sorted from PBMC into Vgamma9/Vdelta2+ and Vdelta2-negative populations for bulk analysis. The CDR3 sequence is 22 residues long. With V trimmed by 0 bases and J by 1 base, 17 bases remained unmatched. Germline CDR1 and CDR2: GEAIGNYY and EKD. Study results and limitations: Malian children's Vdelta2-negative repertoires appeared more expanded and less diverse than Australians'. Waves of new clonotype selection appeared after repeated controlled infections in Vdelta2-negative, largely Vdelta1+, gammadelta T cells. Over time and infection, Vgamma9/Vdelta2+ repertoires remained highly stable and polyclonal.

This clone was counted a few times. Its antigen is currently unknown. The mismatch at residue 9 between this DNA's translation and the TCRdb protein of a much larger clone likely reflects a read error; the protein shown is translated from the DNA. TCRdb redid clone calling on the multiplex PCR reads using CATT. The data contain 75,000 to 95,000 delta-chain clones, over 0.75% of them singletons. The genes are TRDV2 and TRDJ3; 7 bases agree with TRDD3. Here the J gene came from matching the DNA to germline, since TCRdb omits it. The TCR comes from a pool of human donors (malaria-infected and uninfected, not separated). What was sequenced was gamma-delta T cells from blood. DNA for the CDR3: TGTGCCTGTGACACCGGACAGTACAGGGGGATGTTCGCTTCCTGGGACACCCGACAGATGTTTTTC. Residues: CACDTGQYRGMFASWDTRQMFF.